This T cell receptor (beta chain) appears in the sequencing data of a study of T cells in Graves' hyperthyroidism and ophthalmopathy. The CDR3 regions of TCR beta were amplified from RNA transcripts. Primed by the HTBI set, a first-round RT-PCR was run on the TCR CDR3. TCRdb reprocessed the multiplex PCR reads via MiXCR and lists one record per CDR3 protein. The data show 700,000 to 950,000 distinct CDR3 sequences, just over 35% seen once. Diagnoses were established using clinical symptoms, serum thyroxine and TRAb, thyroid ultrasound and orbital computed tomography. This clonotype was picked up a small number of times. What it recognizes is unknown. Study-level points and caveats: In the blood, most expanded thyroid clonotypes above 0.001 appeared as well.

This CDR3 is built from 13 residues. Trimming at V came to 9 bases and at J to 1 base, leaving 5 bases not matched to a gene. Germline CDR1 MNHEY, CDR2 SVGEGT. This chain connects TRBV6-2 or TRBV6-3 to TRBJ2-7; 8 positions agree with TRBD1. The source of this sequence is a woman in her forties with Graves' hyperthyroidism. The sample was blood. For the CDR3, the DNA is TGTGCCAGTACAGGGGGTAATTCCTACGAGCAGTACTTC. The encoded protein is CASTGGNSYEQYF.